A selection of T cell receptor beta chains follows, all from one sample in a study of T cell responses to AZD1222 COVID-19 vaccine. Clones were read by immunoSEQ multiplex PCR, and TCRdb kept only the in-frame ones, dropping some. The sample has 150,000 or so clones; about 88% are singletons. Sequenced material: peripheral blood, taken on day 0 of AZD1222 vaccination. The receptors shown here come from an adult in good health. Both conserved end residues are part of each CDR3.

TRBJ1-4 | TRBV5-1 | CASSLEGGANEKLFF
TRBJ2-2 | TRBV19 | CASRAGLAGETGELFF
TRBJ2-6 | TRBV9 | CASSVERVAGANVLTF
TRBJ2-1 | TRBV6-5 | CASSYSRVGYYNEQFF
TRBJ1-3 | TRBV2 | CASRRVGSGNTIYF
TRBJ1-5 | TRBV20-1 | CSASNTDNSNQPQHF
TRBJ1-2 | TRBV12-3/TRBV12-4 | CASSSNYGYTF
TRBJ2-2 | TRBV19 | CASRDTNTGELFF
TRBJ1-1 | TRBV5-6 | CASSFQREAFF
TRBJ1-5 | TRBV29-1 | CSIGQGVNQPQHF
TRBJ1-2 | TRBV6-1 | CASSEVELGDYTF
TRBJ2-1 | TRBV7-2 | CASSLEGTSGAYNEQFF
TRBJ2-3 | TRBV15 | CATSRVSGRVTDTQYF
TRBJ1-2 | TRBV30 | CAWTPFRSGYTF
TRBJ2-2 | TRBV7-2 | CASSYRQGARTGELFF
TRBJ1-2 | TRBV9 | CASSVDNYGYTF
TRBJ1-2 | TRBV28 | CASRATGRNYGYTF
TRBJ2-1 | TRBV7-3 | CASSPYSYNEQFF
TRBJ1-1 | TRBV5-5 | CASSFAGSNTEAFF
TRBJ1-4 | TRBV19 | CASSISYRGITNEKLFF
TRBJ1-2 | TRBV29-1 | CSVEEGGYTF
TRBJ2-7 | TRBV5-4 | CASGFGGSSYEQYF
TRBJ1-1 | TRBV7-8 | CASSANRGRRTEAFF
TRBJ1-6 | TRBV7-3 | CASSSKDRGIDSPLHF
TRBJ1-1 | TRBV6-5 | CASTSGTGRAEAFF
TRBJ2-6 | TRBV30 | CAWNTGRHSGANVLTF
TRBJ2-1 | TRBV30 | CAWIRTSGSNEQFF
TRBJ2-5 | TRBV28 | CASSLIPSFGGRSQETQYF
TRBJ2-1 | TRBV5-5 | CASSWPGVGEQFF
TRBJ1-1 | TRBV10-3 | CAVTEGQGRTEAFF
TRBJ1-4 | TRBV7-9 | CASSLGLDRGNEKLFF
TRBJ1-5 | TRBV28 | CASHDQPQHF
TRBJ1-1 | TRBV18 | CASSPLGQGMNTEAFF
TRBJ2-7 | TRBV29-1 | CSVPGPEEGYEQYF
TRBJ2-1 | TRBV5-1 | CASSLGLAGEGEQFF
TRBJ2-1 | TRBV6-2/TRBV6-3 | CASSYDTEGNEQFF
TRBJ1-3 | TRBV7-9 | CASSNGLTGTDSGNTIYF
TRBJ1-4 | TRBV6-6 | CASTLTGGTNEKLFF
TRBJ2-7 | TRBV29-1 | CSVEERGSYEQYF
TRBJ2-7 | TRBV7-2 | CASSLGPGSVYEQYF
TRBJ1-2 | TRBV10-3 | CAISEGPVDYNYGYTF
TRBJ2-4 | TRBV6-5 | CASSPRTVAKNIQYF
TRBJ2-2 | TRBV6-1 | CASSAFRTRELFF
TRBJ1-1 | TRBV27 | CASSLLGATEAFF
TRBJ2-5 | TRBV5-1 | CASSQGTDQETQYF
TRBJ1-1 | TRBV4-3 | CASSQGRVDTEAFF
TRBJ2-7 | TRBV10-3 | CAIRAAGGYEQYF
TRBJ1-6 | TRBV18 | CASSPNHLPLHF